This T cell receptor (beta chain) is from a study of PD-L1 blockade in urothelial cancer. Study details: Patients initiated atezolizumab at some point between 2014 and 2015 at 1,200 mg intravenously every 3 weeks. Study patients had been treated with 0 to 3 previous chemotherapy regimens. A median blood sample held around 150,000 T cells and approximately 84,000 unique TCRs. At 3 weeks (second dose) and 6 weeks after starting treatment, blood was analyzed.

Germline lookup yields CDR1 SGDLS and CDR2 YYNGEE. This CDR3 spans 13 amino acids. Trimming took 4 bases from V and 4 from J, leaving 9 bases between them. The repertoire was sequenced with immunoSEQ multiplex PCR; TCRdb's copy has only in-frame clones and lacks some. Of approximately 50,000 clones in the sample, about 81% were seen once. Time point here: pretreatment peripheral blood. The receptor comes from a man aged 45 to 65 with urothelial cancer. This chain connects TRBV9 to TRBJ1-5, with D unclear. The sample was PBMCs, taken around atezolizumab (anti-PD-L1) treatment. CDR3 sequence (DNA): TGTGCCAGCAGCTCCCACAGTAATCAGCCCCAGCATTTT. Protein sequence: CASSSHSNQPQHF.